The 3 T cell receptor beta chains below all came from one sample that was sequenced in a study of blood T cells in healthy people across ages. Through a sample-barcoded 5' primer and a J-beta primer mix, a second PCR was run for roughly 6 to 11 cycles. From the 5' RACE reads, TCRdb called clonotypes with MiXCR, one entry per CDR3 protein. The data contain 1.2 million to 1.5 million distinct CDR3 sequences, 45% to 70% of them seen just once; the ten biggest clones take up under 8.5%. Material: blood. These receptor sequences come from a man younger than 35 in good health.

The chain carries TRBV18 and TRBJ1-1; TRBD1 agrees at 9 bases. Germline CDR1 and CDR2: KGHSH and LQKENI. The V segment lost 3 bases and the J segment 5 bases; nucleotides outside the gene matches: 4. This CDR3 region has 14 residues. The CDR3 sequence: CASSPGQGLTEAFF. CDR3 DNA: TGTGCCAGCTCACCGGGACAGGGACTGACTGAAGCTTTCTTT.

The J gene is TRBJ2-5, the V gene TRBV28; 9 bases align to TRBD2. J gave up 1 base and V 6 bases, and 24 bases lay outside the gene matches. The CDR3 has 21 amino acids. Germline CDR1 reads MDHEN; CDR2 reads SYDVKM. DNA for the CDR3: TGTGCCAGCAGCCCGCATCATAGAGGAGTCGCGGGAGGGGATCGCCAAGAGACCCAGTACTTC. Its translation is CASSPHHRGVAGGDRQETQYF.

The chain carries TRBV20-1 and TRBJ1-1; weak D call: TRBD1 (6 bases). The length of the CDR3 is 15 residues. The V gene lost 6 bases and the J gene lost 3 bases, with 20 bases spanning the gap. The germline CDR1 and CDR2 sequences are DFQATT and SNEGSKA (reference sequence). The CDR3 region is CSANHPQGGDTEAFF. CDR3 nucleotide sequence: TGCAGTGCAAACCACCCACAGGGCGGGGACACTGAAGCTTTCTTT.